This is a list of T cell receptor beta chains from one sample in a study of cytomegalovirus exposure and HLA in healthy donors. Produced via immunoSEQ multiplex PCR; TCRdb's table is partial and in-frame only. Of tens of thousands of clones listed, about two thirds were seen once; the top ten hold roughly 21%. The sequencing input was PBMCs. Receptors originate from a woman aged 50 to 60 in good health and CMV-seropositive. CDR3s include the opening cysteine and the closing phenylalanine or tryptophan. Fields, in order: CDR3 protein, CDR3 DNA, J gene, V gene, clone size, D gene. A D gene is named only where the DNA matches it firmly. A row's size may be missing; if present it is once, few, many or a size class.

cdr3_aa: CASSYTTEGGGQPQHF; cdr3_nt: TGTGCCAGCAGTTACACAACCGAAGGAGGAGGACAGCCCCAGCATTTT; j_call: TRBJ1-5; v_call: TRBV7-9; clone_size: .; d_call: .
cdr3_aa: CASSLGLRTENYGYTF; cdr3_nt: TGTGCCAGCAGCTTAGGCCTTAGGACAGAAAACTATGGCTACACCTTC; j_call: TRBJ1-2; v_call: TRBV13; clone_size: .; d_call: .
cdr3_aa: CASSPGATDSEAFF; cdr3_nt: TGTGCCAGCAGCCCAGGAGCAACGGACAGCGAAGCTTTCTTT; j_call: TRBJ1-1; v_call: TRBV6-5; clone_size: .; d_call: .
cdr3_aa: CASSEGALPQFF; cdr3_nt: TGTGCCAGCAGTGAAGGAGCACTCCCCCAGTTCTTC; j_call: TRBJ2-1; v_call: TRBV2; clone_size: .; d_call: .
cdr3_aa: CASSYGPGIGEQYF; cdr3_nt: TGTGCCAGCAGTTACGGTCCGGGGATAGGCGAGCAGTACTTC; j_call: TRBJ2-7; v_call: TRBV6-6; clone_size: .; d_call: .
cdr3_aa: CSVPGQIQETQYF; cdr3_nt: TGCAGCGTTCCAGGACAGATTCAAGAGACCCAGTACTTC; j_call: TRBJ2-5; v_call: TRBV29-1; clone_size: .; d_call: .
cdr3_aa: CASSLDPQGSFGELFF; cdr3_nt: TGTGCCAGCAGCTTAGACCCCCAGGGGAGTTTCGGGGAGCTGTTTTTT; j_call: TRBJ2-2; v_call: TRBV11-1; clone_size: few; d_call: .
cdr3_aa: CASSDSPETGELFF; cdr3_nt: TGCGCCAGCAGTGATTCACCTGAGACCGGGGAGCTGTTTTTT; j_call: TRBJ2-2; v_call: TRBV10-1; clone_size: .; d_call: .
cdr3_aa: CASRLIRGSNQPQHF; cdr3_nt: TGTGCAAGTCGCTTAATAAGGGGAAGCAATCAGCCCCAGCATTTT; j_call: TRBJ1-5; v_call: TRBV12-2; clone_size: few; d_call: .
cdr3_aa: CASSLTGGSEKLFF; cdr3_nt: TGCGCCAGCAGCTTGACAGGGGGATCAGAAAAACTGTTTTTT; j_call: TRBJ1-4; v_call: TRBV5-1; clone_size: .; d_call: TRBD1
cdr3_aa: CASSPDRWAGYTF; cdr3_nt: TGTGCCAGCAGCCCGGACAGGTGGGCTGGCTACACCTTC; j_call: TRBJ1-2; v_call: TRBV11-2; clone_size: .; d_call: TRBD1
cdr3_aa: CASRHKLGQGSGYTF; cdr3_nt: TGTGCCAGCAGGCATAAGTTGGGACAGGGCTCTGGCTACACCTTC; j_call: TRBJ1-2; v_call: TRBV6-6; clone_size: .; d_call: TRBD1
cdr3_aa: CASSSPGGGRGGYTF; cdr3_nt: TGTGCCAGCAGCTCTCCAGGGGGCGGAAGAGGAGGCTACACCTTC; j_call: TRBJ1-2; v_call: TRBV7-9; clone_size: .; d_call: TRBD1
cdr3_aa: CASSLPGQGLYQPQHF; cdr3_nt: TGTGCCAGCAGTTTACCGGGACAGGGGCTTTATCAGCCCCAGCATTTT; j_call: TRBJ1-5; v_call: TRBV28; clone_size: .; d_call: TRBD1
cdr3_aa: CASRPGGGDTQYF; cdr3_nt: TGTGCCAGCAGACCAGGGGGCGGAGATACGCAGTATTTT; j_call: TRBJ2-3; v_call: TRBV27; clone_size: .; d_call: TRBD1
cdr3_aa: CASSQEFRGGKVTDTQYF; cdr3_nt: TGCGCCAGCAGCCAAGAATTCCGCGGGGGGAAAGTCACAGATACGCAGTATTTT; j_call: TRBJ2-3; v_call: TRBV4-3; clone_size: .; d_call: TRBD2
cdr3_aa: CASSYGTSGGFNEQFF; cdr3_nt: TGTGCCAGCAGTTACGGGACTAGCGGGGGGTTCAATGAGCAGTTCTTC; j_call: TRBJ2-1; v_call: TRBV6-5; clone_size: few; d_call: TRBD2
cdr3_aa: CASSLLVGGAIDTQYF; cdr3_nt: TGTGCCAGCAGCTTATTAGTAGGGGGGGCAATAGATACGCAGTATTTT; j_call: TRBJ2-3; v_call: TRBV5-6; clone_size: .; d_call: .